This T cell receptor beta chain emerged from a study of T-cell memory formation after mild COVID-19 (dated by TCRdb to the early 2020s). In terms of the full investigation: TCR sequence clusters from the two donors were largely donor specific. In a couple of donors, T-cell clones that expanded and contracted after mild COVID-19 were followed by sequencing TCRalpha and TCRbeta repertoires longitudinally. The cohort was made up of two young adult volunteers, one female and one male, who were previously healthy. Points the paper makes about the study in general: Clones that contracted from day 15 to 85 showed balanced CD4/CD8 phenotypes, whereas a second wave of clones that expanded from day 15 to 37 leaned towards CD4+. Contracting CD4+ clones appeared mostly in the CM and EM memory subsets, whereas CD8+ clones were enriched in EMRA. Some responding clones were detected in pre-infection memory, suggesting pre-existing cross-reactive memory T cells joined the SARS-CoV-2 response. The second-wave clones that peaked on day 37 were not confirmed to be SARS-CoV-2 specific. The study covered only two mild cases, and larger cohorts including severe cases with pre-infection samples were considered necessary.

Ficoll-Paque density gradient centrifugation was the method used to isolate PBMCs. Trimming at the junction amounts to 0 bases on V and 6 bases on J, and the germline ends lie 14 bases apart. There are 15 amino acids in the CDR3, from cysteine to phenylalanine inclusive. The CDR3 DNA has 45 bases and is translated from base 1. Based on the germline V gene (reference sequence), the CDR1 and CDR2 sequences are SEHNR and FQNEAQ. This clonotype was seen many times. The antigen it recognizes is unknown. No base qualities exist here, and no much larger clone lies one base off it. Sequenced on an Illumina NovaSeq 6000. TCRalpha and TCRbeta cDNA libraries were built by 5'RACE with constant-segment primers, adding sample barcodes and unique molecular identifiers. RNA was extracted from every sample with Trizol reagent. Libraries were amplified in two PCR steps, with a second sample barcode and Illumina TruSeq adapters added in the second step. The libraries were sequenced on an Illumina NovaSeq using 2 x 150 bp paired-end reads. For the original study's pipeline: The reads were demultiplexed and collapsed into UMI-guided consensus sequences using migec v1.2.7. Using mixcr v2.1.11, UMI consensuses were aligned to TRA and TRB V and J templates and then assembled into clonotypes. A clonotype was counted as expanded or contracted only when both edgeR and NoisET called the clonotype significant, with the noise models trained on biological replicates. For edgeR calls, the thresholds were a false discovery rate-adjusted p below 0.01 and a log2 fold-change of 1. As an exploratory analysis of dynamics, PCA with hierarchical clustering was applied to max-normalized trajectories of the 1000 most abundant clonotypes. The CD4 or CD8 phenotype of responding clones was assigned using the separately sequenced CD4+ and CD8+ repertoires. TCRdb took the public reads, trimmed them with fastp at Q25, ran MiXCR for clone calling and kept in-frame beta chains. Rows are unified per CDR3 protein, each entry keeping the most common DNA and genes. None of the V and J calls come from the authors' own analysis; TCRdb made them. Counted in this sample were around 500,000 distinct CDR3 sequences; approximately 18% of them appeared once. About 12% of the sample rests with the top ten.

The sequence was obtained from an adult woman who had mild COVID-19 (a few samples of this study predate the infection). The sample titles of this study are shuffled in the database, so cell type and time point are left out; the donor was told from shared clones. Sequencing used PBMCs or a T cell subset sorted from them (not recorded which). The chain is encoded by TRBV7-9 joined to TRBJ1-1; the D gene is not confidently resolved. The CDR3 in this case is CASSLALLEGAEAFF. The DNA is TGTGCCAGCAGCTTAGCTCTACTAGAAGGCGCTGAAGCTTTCTTT.